This T cell receptor beta chain was identified during a study of blood T cells in healthy people across ages. General study results and limits: The study lacked donor CMV status, which possibly confounded expanded clonotype changes.

The study drew donors from healthy Caucasian individuals in Russia aged roughly 6 to 90. This CDR3 is built from 16 residues. CDR1 SGHDN and CDR2 FVKESK come from the germline V gene. V lost 0 bases and J lost 4, with 13 bases in between. Sample-barcoded 5' priming and a J-beta primer mix drove a second PCR of roughly 7 to 11 cycles. Every cDNA molecule carried a tag from a template-switch adaptor bearing 12 random nucleotides. Samples each returned at least 3 million CDR3-containing paired-end reads. TCRdb used MiXCR to reprocess the 5' RACE reads, holding one entry per CDR3 protein. The table includes about 1.6 million distinct CDR3 sequences, 34% detected once. A remark on this clonotype: Antigen: not known.

V gene TRBV14 combines with J gene TRBJ2-1, with a possible D match to TRBD1 (6 bases). The sequenced sample consisted of blood. The sequence was collected from a woman between 25 and 40 years old in good health. The chain's CDR3 is CASSQDRGQTYNEQFF. As DNA, the CDR3 is TGTGCCAGCAGCCAAGATAGAGGACAGACATACAATGAGCAGTTCTTC. The whole variable domain, filled in from reference TRBV14 and TRBJ2-1, reads EAGVTQFPSHSVIEKGQTVTLRCDPISGHDNLYWYRRVMGKEIKFLLHFVKESKQDESGMPNNRFLAERTGGTYSTLKVQPAELEDSGVYFCASSQDRGQTYNEQFFGPGTRLTVL.